Sequencing of this T cell receptor (beta chain) was carried out in a study of T cell responses to AZD1222 COVID-19 vaccine. Study-wide points: The CD4 TCRs associated with vaccination extended across spike and predominated at 160-218 and 743-854. After two AZD1222 doses, spike-specific TCR breadth and depth rose versus day 0. Only a handful of AZD1222 recipients, several in all, had baseline seropositivity.

Only in-frame clones appear in the TCRdb table, and some are missing; sequencing was by immunoSEQ multiplex PCR. This sample has some 200,000 clones, with roughly 90% found just once. As for this clone: What it recognizes is unknown.

CDR3 length: 12 amino acids. Germline values: CDR1 MDHEN, CDR2 SYDVKM. V was clipped by 9 bases and J by 5 bases, with 11 bases between them. The J gene is TRBJ1-5, the V gene TRBV28; D unresolved. The material sequenced was peripheral blood, taken on day 0 of AZD1222 vaccination. The TCR was taken from an adult in good health. CDR3 amino acids: CASSSSHQPQHF. DNA for the CDR3: TGTGCCAGTAGCTCTAGTCATCAGCCCCAGCATTTT. Filled out from reference TRBV28 and TRBJ1-5, the complete variable domain reads DVKVTQSSRYLVKRTGEKVFLECVQDMDHENMFWYRQDPGLGLRLIYFSYDVKMKEKGDIPEGYSVSREKKERFSLILESASTNQTSMYLCASSSSHQPQHFGDGTRLSIL.